Listed below are T cell receptor beta chains from one sample, sequenced in a study of T cells after yellow fever vaccination. Each CDR3 protein gets one entry after TCRdb re-called the 5' RACE reads with MiXCR. Of under 500,000 distinct CDR3 sequences in the sample, approximately 18% were seen once. Here the sequenced sample was PBMCs, taken before the yellow fever booster vaccination. These receptors came from a man aged 18-30 years who received the YFV17D yellow fever vaccine. The CDR3 runs from the conserved cysteine through the conserved F or W. D genes are given only for firm matches. Size tells how often a clone was seen (once, few, many) or the class of an expanded clone, and some rows leave it out.

TRBJ1-5 . TRBV6-5 . CASSYTSTGRQPQHF TGTGCCAGCAGTTACACTTCGACAGGACGACAGCCCCAGCATTTT
TRBJ2-2 TRBD2 TRBV7-2 . CASGLGLAGYGELFF TGTGCCAGCGGGTTAGGACTAGCGGGGTACGGGGAGCTGTTTTTT
TRBJ2-5 TRBD2 TRBV19 many CASSIRASGGQETQYF TGTGCCAGTAGTATAAGGGCTAGCGGGGGCCAAGAGACCCAGTACTTC
TRBJ2-2 . TRBV9 few CASSVRDTGELFF TGTGCCAGCAGCGTCAGGGATACCGGGGAGCTGTTTTTT
TRBJ2-2 . TRBV24-1 once CATSKAGANTGELFF TGTGCCACCAGTAAGGCAGGAGCGAACACCGGGGAGCTGTTTTTT
TRBJ2-3 TRBD2 TRBV20-1 few CSASGGWWTDTQYF TGCAGTGCTAGCGGGGGGTGGTGGACAGATACGCAGTATTTT
TRBJ2-2 TRBD2 TRBV11-2 . CASSLVETSFVGELFF TGTGCCAGCAGCTTAGTGGAGACTAGCTTCGTCGGGGAGCTGTTTTTT
TRBJ2-1 . TRBV4-3 . CASSQDNGREQFF TGCGCCAGCAGCCAAGATAATGGCAGGGAGCAGTTCTTC
TRBJ2-1 TRBD2 TRBV7-2 . CASSLARGAGMSSYNEQFF TGTGCCAGCAGCTTAGCCAGAGGAGCGGGGATGAGCTCCTACAATGAGCAGTTCTTC
TRBJ2-1 . TRBV5-1 . CASSREGWYNEQFF TGCGCCAGCAGCAGGGAAGGTTGGTACAATGAGCAGTTCTTC
TRBJ2-7 TRBD2 TRBV4-3 few CASSQGLAGGRREQYF TGCGCCAGCAGCCAGGGACTAGCGGGGGGGCGTCGGGAGCAGTACTTC
TRBJ2-2 . TRBV29-1 many CSGGLVTGELFF TGCAGCGGAGGACTGGTCACCGGGGAGCTGTTTTTT